The source of this T cell receptor beta chain is a study of T cells after posttransplantation cyclophosphamide. Study-wide results and caveats: Recipient CMV seropositivity and CMV reactivation strongly tracked TRB clonality. Skin or GI-infiltrating T cells shared few TRB sequences with blood.

Assay: immunoSEQ multiplex PCR; the TCRdb copy retains only in-frame clones and omits some. Altogether around 28,000 clones were found in the sample, and no singletons occur. This related bone marrow graft donor gave peripheral blood on the day of marrow donation. After removal of 2 bases from V and 4 bases from J, the junction contained 26 bases not matched to a gene. There are 21 residues in the CDR3. From germline, CDR1 is MNHEY and CDR2 SVGEGT. This clone was counted ten times or more. The antigen remains unidentified. The sample comprised PBMCs. This clonotype was obtained from a woman aged 55-75 years in good health, CMV-negative, and a related stem cell transplant donor. The chain employs TRBV6-2 or TRBV6-3 and TRBJ2-7, with 7 bases that match TRBD2. This CDR3 reads CASSYKWGYQDTLAALYEQYF. For the CDR3, the DNA is TGTGCCAGCAGTTACAAGTGGGGGTATCAGGACACGCTAGCGGCGCTGTACGAGCAGTACTTC.